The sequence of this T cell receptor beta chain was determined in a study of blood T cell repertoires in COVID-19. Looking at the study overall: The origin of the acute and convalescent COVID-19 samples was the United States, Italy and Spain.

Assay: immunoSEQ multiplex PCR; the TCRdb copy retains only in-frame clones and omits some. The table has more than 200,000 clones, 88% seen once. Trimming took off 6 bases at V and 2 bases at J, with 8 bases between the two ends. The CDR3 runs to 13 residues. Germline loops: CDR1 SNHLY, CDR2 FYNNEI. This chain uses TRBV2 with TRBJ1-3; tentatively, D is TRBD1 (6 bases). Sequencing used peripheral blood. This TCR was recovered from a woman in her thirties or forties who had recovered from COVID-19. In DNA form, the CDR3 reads TGTGCCAGCAGCCGGGACACTGGAAACACCATATATTTT. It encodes CASSRDTGNTIYF.